These T cell receptor beta chains were read from a single sample in a study of blood T cell repertoires in COVID-19. Repertoires were generated with immunoSEQ multiplex PCR, while TCRdb's copy carries only in-frame clones and drops some. Of about 74,000 clones in the sample, about 88% are singletons; the top ten hold about 2.7%. Material: peripheral blood. The origin of the receptors is a man between 65 and 80 years old with active or convalescent COVID-19. Each CDR3 is given with its conserved first and last residue. A D gene is named only where the DNA matches it firmly. Clone size, where shown, is once, few, many, or a class for clones that have expanded.

TRBV5-1,TRBJ2-1,TRBD2,-,TGCGCCAGCAGCGTCACTAGCGGCACCTACAATGAGCAGTTCTTC,CASSVTSGTYNEQFF
TRBV6-5,TRBJ2-5,TRBD1,-,TGTGCCAGCCGGGACAGGGGTGGAGAGACCCAGTACTTC,CASRDRGGETQYF
TRBV15,TRBJ2-5,-,-,TGTGCCACCAGCAGAGACCACACAGAGACCCAGTACTTC,CATSRDHTETQYF
TRBV19,TRBJ2-7,TRBD1,-,TGTGCCAGCGAGCCTGGGACAGGGGGCCACGAGCAGTACTTC,CASEPGTGGHEQYF
TRBV30,TRBJ2-1,-,-,TGTGCCTGGTCTATAGATTGGCAGGTAAACAATGAGCAGTTCTTC,CAWSIDWQVNNEQFF
TRBV6-5,TRBJ1-6,TRBD1,-,TGTGCCAGCCTGACAGGGAAGGATTCACCCCTCCACTTT,CASLTGKDSPLHF
TRBV10-3,TRBJ1-1,TRBD1,-,TGTGCCATCAGAAAGGACAGGGGAATTGAAGCTTTCTTT,CAIRKDRGIEAFF
TRBV29-1,TRBJ1-4,-,-,TGCAGCGTTGAAAGGAGCTCTAAACTGTTTTTT,CSVERSSKLFF
TRBV7-6,TRBJ2-7,TRBD2,-,TGTGCCAGCAGCTTGGACTCAGGGAGGGGCCACGAGCAGTACTTC,CASSLDSGRGHEQYF
TRBV3-1/TRBV3-2,TRBJ2-5,TRBD1,-,TGTGCCAGCAGCCAAGGAGGGACAGGCAGGTGGGAGACCCAGTACTTC,CASSQGGTGRWETQYF
TRBV18,TRBJ2-3,-,-,TGTGCCAGCTCATCCGGCTTCCGACAGTCAGATACGCAGTATTTT,CASSSGFRQSDTQYF
TRBV18,TRBJ2-1,TRBD1,-,TGTGCCAGCTCACCAGGGACAGCTAACAATGAGCAGTTCTTC,CASSPGTANNEQFF
TRBV7-8,TRBJ1-1,-,-,TGTGCCAGCAGCTTAGGCGGTCAGGGGACAGAAGCTTTCTTT,CASSLGGQGTEAFF
TRBV5-1,TRBJ2-3,TRBD2,-,TGCGCCAGCAGCATAACTAGCGGGGGGGTCATAAGCACAGATACGCAGTATTTT,CASSITSGGVISTDTQYF
TRBV29-1,TRBJ1-2,-,-,TGCAGCGTTGAAGATGGTTACTCCCGCTATGGCTACACCTTC,CSVEDGYSRYGYTF
TRBV7-9,TRBJ2-3,TRBD2,once,TGTGCCAGCCATTTAGCGGGGGCCACAGATACGCAGTATTTT,CASHLAGATDTQYF
TRBV7-2,TRBJ2-1,TRBD1,few,TGTGCCAGCAGCTTAGAGTCAGGGGGAAGCGATGAGCAGTTCTTC,CASSLESGGSDEQFF
TRBV6-5,TRBJ1-4,-,-,TGTGCCAGCAGCTCGGGACTGACTAATGAAAAACTGTTTTTT,CASSSGLTNEKLFF
TRBV27,TRBJ1-5,-,-,TGTGCCAGCAGTTTCAACAGGGCCGCCGCCGGGATGCATTTT,CASSFNRAAAGMHF
TRBV5-4,TRBJ2-3,-,-,TGTGCCAGCAGCTTCATCCCGGGAAGGGTAGATACGCAGTATTTT,CASSFIPGRVDTQYF
TRBV7-3,TRBJ2-1,-,-,TGTGCCAGCAGCGACCGAAGGGGTGGCAATGAGCAGTTCTTC,CASSDRRGGNEQFF
TRBV11-3,TRBJ2-1,-,-,TGTGCCAGCAGCTTAGTACAGGGAGCTGAGCAGTTCTTC,CASSLVQGAEQFF
TRBV9,TRBJ2-2,TRBD1,-,TGTGCCAGCAGCCCCCAGGGACAGGGGGCCGGGGAGCTGTTTTTT,CASSPQGQGAGELFF
TRBV5-1,TRBJ2-5,TRBD2,-,TGCGCCAGCAGCTTGGTGGCTAGCGGGAGGGCCCGCGAGACCCAGTACTTC,CASSLVASGRARETQYF
TRBV7-9,TRBJ1-6,-,-,TGTGCCAGCAGCTTCAGGGATTCACCCCTCCACTTT,CASSFRDSPLHF
TRBV20-1,TRBJ1-2,-,few,TGCAGTGCTGGCGACAGTCATGGCTACACCTTC,CSAGDSHGYTF
TRBV11-2,TRBJ2-3,TRBD2,-,TGTGCCAGCAGCTTACGGCGGGAGACAGATACGCAGTATTTT,CASSLRRETDTQYF
TRBV7-6,TRBJ2-3,TRBD1,-,TGTGCCAGCAGCTACGGGACAGGCGATACGCAGTATTTT,CASSYGTGDTQYF
TRBV2,TRBJ1-5,-,-,TGTGCCAGCAGTGGGAACGGGGGTCAGCCCCAGCATTTT,CASSGNGGQPQHF
TRBV19,TRBJ2-5,TRBD2,-,TGTGCCAGTAGTCAGACTAGCGGGGGGGCCGATGGTCAGACCCAGTACTTC,CASSQTSGGADGQTQYF
TRBV5-1,TRBJ2-1,TRBD1,-,TGCGCCAGCAGCTTGGGACAGGGGGTCTATGAGCAGTTCTTC,CASSLGQGVYEQFF
TRBV11-3,TRBJ1-5,-,-,TGTGCCAGCAACATCTCCGGGGGCAATCAGCCCCAGCATTTT,CASNISGGNQPQHF
TRBV7-3,TRBJ2-1,TRBD2,-,TGTGCCAGCAGCCCGGAGGGGACTAGCGGGAGGGGGAGTGGTGAGCAGTTCTTC,CASSPEGTSGRGSGEQFF
TRBV6-5,TRBJ1-5,-,once,TGTGCCAGCAGCACTGCGGGCCTCCAGCATTTT,CASSTAGLQHF
TRBV6-1,TRBJ1-4,TRBD1,-,TGTGCCAGCAGTGAGGGACAGGGTTCCGGAAAACTGTTTTTT,CASSEGQGSGKLFF
TRBV5-1,TRBJ2-5,TRBD1,-,TGCGCCAGCAGCTGGACTCCTATCGGGACAGAACAAGAGACCCAGTACTTC,CASSWTPIGTEQETQYF
TRBV11-2,TRBJ2-5,-,-,TGTGCCAGCAGCTTAGGGCCCGACCAAGAGACCCAGTACTTC,CASSLGPDQETQYF
TRBV6-5,TRBJ2-7,-,-,TGTGCCAGCAGTTACCGCCAACCAACGGGGACCTACGAGCAGTACTTC,CASSYRQPTGTYEQYF
TRBV5-4,TRBJ1-4,TRBD1,-,TGTGCCAGCAGCTCGGACAGGGAAGGCCCTAATGAAAAACTGTTTTTT,CASSSDREGPNEKLFF
TRBV3-1/TRBV3-2,TRBJ2-5,TRBD2,once,TGTGCCAGCAGCCTATCACTCCAGCGGGGGGGGTACCAAGAGACCCAGTACTTC,CASSLSLQRGGYQETQYF
TRBV3-1/TRBV3-2,TRBJ1-2,TRBD1,-,TGTGCCAGCAGCCACGTCAGGGGGCGAGGGATGAATGGCTACACCTTC,CASSHVRGRGMNGYTF
TRBV27,TRBJ2-1,-,-,TGTGCCAGCAGCTTCCGGGCCTCAGGGATTAATGAGCAGTTCTTC,CASSFRASGINEQFF
TRBV5-6,TRBJ2-1,TRBD2,-,TGTGCCAGCAGCTTGCCCGTAGCGGGAGGGTCCTACAATGAGCAGTTCTTC,CASSLPVAGGSYNEQFF